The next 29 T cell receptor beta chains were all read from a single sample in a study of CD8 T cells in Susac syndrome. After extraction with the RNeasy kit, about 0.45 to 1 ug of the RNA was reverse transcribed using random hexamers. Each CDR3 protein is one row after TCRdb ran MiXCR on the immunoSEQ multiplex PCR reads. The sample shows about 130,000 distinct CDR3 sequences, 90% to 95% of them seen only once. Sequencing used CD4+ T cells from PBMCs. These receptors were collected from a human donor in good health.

DNA for the CDR3: TGTGCCACCAGCAGGAGGACAGCAAGCACAGATACGCAGTATTTT. It yields the protein CATSRRTASTDTQYF. This chain joins TRBV15 and TRBJ2-3; D may be TRBD1 (6 bases). The CDR3 is 15 amino acids. V was clipped by 3 bases and J by 0 bases, with 10 bases between them. In germline, CDR1 is LNHNV, CDR2 YYDKDF (reference sequence).

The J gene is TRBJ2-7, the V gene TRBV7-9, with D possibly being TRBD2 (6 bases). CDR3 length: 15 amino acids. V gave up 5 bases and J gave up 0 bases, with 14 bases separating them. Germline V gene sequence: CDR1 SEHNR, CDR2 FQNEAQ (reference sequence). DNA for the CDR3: TGTGCCAGCAGCCGCACGGGGCGGGACTCCTACGAGCAGTACTTC. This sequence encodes CASSRTGRDSYEQYF. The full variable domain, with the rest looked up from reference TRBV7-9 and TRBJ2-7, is DTGVSQNPRHKITKRGQNVTFRCDPISEHNRLYWYRQTLGQGPEFLTYFQNEAQLEKSRLLSDRFSAERPKGSFSTLEIQRTEQGDSAMYLCASSRTGRDSYEQYFGPGTRLTVT.

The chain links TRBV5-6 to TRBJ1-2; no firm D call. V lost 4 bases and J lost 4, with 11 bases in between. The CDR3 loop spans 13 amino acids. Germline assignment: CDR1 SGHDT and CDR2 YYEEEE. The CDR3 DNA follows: TGTGCCAGCAGCCCAAGGACGGTCTATGGCTACACCTTC. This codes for CASSPRTVYGYTF.

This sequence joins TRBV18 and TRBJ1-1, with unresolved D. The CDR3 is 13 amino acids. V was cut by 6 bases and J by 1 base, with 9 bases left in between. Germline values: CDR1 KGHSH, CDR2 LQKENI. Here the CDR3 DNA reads TGTGCCAGCTCCGAGGGTAGGAACACTGAAGCTTTCTTT. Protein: CASSEGRNTEAFF. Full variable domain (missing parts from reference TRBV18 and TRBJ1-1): NAGVMQNPRHLVRRRGQEARLRCSPMKGHSHVYWYRQLPEEGLKFMVYLQKENIIDESGMPKERFSAEFPKEGPSILRIQQVVRGDSAAYFCASSEGRNTEAFFGQGTRLTVV.

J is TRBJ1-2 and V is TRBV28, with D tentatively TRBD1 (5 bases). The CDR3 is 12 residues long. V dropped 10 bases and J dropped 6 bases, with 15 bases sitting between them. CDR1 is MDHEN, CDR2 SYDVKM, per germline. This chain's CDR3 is CATWQGLDGYTF. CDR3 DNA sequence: TGTGCCACGTGGCAGGGATTGGATGGCTACACCTTC.

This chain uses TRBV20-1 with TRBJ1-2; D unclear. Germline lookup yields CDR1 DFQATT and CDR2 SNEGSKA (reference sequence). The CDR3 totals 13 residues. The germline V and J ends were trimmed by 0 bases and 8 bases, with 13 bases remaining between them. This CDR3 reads CSARDHEPSGYTF. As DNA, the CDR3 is TGCAGTGCTAGAGATCACGAGCCCTCCGGCTACACCTTC.

The CDR3 DNA is TGCGCCAGCAGCCTAAGACAGGGGGCGAACGGGGAGCTGTTTTTT. Protein sequence: CASSLRQGANGELFF. The J gene is TRBJ2-2, the V gene TRBV5-1, with 10 bases matching TRBD1. There are 15 residues in the CDR3. The germline CDR1 and CDR2 sequences are SGHRS and YFSETQ. The trim removed 4 bases at V and 7 bases at J, leaving 7 bases unmatched.

The CDR3 region has the DNA TGCGCCAGCAGCCAAGAGTCTAGGGTAGGACTGTTTTTT. Its translation: CASSQESRVGLFF. This rearrangement joins TRBV4-1 to TRBJ1-4, with D unclear. V lost 0 bases, J lost 13 bases, and 12 bases lay in between. Germline lookup yields CDR1 MGHRA and CDR2 YSYEKL. There are 13 residues in the CDR3.

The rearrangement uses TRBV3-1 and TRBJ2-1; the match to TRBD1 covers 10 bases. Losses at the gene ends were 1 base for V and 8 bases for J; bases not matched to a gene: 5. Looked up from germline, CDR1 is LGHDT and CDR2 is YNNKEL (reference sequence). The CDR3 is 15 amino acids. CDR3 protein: CASSQGQGAGDEQFF. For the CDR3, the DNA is TGTGCCAGCAGCCAAGGACAGGGGGCAGGGGATGAGCAGTTCTTC.

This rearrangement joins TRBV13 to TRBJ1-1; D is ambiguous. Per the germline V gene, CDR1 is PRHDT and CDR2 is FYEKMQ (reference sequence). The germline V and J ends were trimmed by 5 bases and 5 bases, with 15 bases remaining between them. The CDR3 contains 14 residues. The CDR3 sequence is CASSEGLRGTEAFF. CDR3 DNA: TGTGCCAGCAGCGAAGGGTTACGGGGAACTGAAGCTTTCTTT.

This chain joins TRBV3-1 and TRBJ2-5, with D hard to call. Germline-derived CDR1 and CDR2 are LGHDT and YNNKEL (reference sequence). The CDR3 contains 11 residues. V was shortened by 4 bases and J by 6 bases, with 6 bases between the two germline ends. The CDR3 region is CASSLSKTQYF. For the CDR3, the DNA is TGTGCCAGCAGCCTATCTAAGACCCAGTACTTC.

The CDR3 protein is CSVDRGGREQYF. The CDR3 nucleotides are TGCAGCGTTGATAGGGGGGGAAGGGAGCAGTACTTC. The chain carries TRBV29-1 and TRBJ2-7, with D perhaps matching TRBD2 (7 bases). The germline V gene encodes CDR1 SQVTM and CDR2 ANQGSEA. The V end lost 3 bases, the J end lost 7 bases, and 13 bases lay between the germline ends. The CDR3 runs to 12 residues.

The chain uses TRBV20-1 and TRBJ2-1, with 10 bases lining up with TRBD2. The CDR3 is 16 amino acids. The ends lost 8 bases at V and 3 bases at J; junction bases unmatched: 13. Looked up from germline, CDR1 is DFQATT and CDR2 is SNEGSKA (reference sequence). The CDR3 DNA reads TGCAGTTCCTCGGGAAGCGGGAGGGCCGACTACAATGAGCAGTTCTTC. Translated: CSSSGSGRADYNEQFF.

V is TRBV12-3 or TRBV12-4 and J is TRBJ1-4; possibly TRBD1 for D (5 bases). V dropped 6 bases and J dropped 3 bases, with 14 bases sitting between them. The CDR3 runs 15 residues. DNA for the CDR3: TGTGCCAGCAGCCGCCCTTCGACAGCTAATGAAAAACTGTTTTTT. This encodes CASSRPSTANEKLFF.

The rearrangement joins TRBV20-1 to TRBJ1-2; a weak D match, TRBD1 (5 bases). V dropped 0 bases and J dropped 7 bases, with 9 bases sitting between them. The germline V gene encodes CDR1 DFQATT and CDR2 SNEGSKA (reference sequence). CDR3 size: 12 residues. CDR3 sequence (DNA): TGCAGTGCTAGAGAAGGGGCTCGTGGCTACACCTTC. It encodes CSAREGARGYTF.

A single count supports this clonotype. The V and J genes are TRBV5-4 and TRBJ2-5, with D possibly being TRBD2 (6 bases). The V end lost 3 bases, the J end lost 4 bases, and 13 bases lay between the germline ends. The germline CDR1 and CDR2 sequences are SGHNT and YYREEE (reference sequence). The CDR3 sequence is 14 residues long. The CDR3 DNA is TGTGCCAGCAGCTCGCCGACTAGTAGAGAGACCCAGTACTTC. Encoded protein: CASSSPTSRETQYF. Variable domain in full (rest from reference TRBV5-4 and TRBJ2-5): ETGVTQSPTHLIKTRGQQVTLRCSSQSGHNTVSWYQQALGQGPQFIFQYYREEENGRGNFPPRFSGLQFPNYSSELNVNALELDDSALYLCASSSPTSRETQYFGPGTRLLVL.

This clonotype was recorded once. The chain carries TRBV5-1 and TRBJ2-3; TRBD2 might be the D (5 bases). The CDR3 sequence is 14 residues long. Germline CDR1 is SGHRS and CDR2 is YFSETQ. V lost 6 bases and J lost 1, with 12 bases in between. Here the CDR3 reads CASITSRRTDTQYF. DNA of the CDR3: TGCGCCAGCATCACTAGTCGACGCACAGATACGCAGTATTTT. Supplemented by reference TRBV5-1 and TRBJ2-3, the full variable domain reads KAGVTQTPRYLIKTRGQQVTLSCSPISGHRSVSWYQQTPGQGLQFLFEYFSETQRNKGNFPGRFSGRQFSNSRSEMNVSTLELGDSALYLCASITSRRTDTQYFGPGTRLTVL.

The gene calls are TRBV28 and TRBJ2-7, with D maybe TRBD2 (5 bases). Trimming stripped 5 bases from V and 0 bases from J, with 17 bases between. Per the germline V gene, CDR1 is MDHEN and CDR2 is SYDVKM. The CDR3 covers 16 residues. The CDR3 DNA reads TGTGCCAGCAGTCCCATGGGAGCGGAAAGCTCCTACGAGCAGTACTTC. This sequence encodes CASSPMGAESSYEQYF.

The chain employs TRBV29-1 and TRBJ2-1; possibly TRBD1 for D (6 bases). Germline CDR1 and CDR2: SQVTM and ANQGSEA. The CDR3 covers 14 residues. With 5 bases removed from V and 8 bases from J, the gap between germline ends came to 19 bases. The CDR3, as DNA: TGCAGCGTTATCCCTAAGGGGGTCGGGCATGAGCAGTTCTTC. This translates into CSVIPKGVGHEQFF.

The CDR3 sequence is CASSPQGRPNTEAFF. CDR3 bases: TGTGCCAGCAGCCCACAGGGGCGCCCCAACACTGAAGCTTTCTTT. The chain links TRBV5-4 to TRBJ1-1; 7 bases agree with TRBD1. The CDR3 is made up of 15 amino acids. The V gene end was trimmed by 4 bases and the J gene end by 2 bases; junction bases not matched to a gene: 8. Germline V CDR1 and CDR2: SGHNT, YYREEE (reference sequence).

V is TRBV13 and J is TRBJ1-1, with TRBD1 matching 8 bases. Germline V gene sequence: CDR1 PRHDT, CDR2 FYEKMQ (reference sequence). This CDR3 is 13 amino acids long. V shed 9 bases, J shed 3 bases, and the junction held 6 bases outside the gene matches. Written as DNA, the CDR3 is TGTGCCAGACTCCCGGACAGGGACACTGAAGCTTTCTTT. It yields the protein CARLPDRDTEAFF.

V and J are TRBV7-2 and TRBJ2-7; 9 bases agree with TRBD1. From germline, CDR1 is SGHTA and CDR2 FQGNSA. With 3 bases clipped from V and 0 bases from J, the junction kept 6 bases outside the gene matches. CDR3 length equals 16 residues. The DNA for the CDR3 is TGTGCCAGCAGCTTGGCGGGACAGGGTGCCTCCTACGAGCAGTACTTC. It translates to CASSLAGQGASYEQYF.

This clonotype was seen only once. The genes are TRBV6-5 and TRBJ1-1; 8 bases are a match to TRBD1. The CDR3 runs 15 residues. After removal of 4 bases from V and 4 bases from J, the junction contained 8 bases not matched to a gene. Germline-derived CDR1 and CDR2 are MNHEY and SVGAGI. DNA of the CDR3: TGTGCCAGCAGTTCCGACAGGGGAAGGTTCACTGAAGCTTTCTTT. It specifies CASSSDRGRFTEAFF.

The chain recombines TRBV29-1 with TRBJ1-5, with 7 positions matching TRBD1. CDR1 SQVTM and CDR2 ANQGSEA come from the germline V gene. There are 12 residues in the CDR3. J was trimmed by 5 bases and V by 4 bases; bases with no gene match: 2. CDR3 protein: CSVGDRDQPQHF. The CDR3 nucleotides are TGCAGCGTTGGGGACAGAGATCAGCCCCAGCATTTT. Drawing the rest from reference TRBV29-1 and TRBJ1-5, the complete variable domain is SAVISQKPSRDICQRGTSLTIQCQVDSQVTMMFWYRQQPGQSLTLIATANQGSEATYESGFVIDKFPISRPNLTFSTLTVSNMSPEDSSIYLCSVGDRDQPQHFGDGTRLSIL.

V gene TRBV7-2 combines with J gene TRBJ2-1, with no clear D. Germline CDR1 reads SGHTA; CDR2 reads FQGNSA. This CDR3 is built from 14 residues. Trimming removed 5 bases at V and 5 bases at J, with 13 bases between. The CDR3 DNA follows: TGTGCCAGCAGCCCGCAAAACTGGAACAATGAGCAGTTCTTC. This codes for CASSPQNWNNEQFF.

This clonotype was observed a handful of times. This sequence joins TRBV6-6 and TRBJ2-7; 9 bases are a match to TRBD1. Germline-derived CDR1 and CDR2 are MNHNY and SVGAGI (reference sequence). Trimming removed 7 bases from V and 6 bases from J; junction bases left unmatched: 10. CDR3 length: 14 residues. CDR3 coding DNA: TGTGCCAGCAATCACGGGACAGGGTCGTCCGAGCAGTACTTC. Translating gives CASNHGTGSSEQYF.

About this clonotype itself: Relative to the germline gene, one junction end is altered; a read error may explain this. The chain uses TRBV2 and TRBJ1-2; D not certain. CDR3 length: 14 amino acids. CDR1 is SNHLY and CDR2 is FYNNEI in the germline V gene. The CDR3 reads CASSEGIGNSGYTF. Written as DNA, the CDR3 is TGTGCCAGCAGTGAAGGGATCGGAAACTCTGGCTACACCTTC.

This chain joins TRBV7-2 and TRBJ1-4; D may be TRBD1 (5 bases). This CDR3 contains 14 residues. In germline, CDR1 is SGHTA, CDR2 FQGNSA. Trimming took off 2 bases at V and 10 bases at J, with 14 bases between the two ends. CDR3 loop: CASSLKGPQGKLFF. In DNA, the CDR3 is TGTGCCAGCAGCTTAAAAGGCCCGCAGGGAAAACTGTTTTTT. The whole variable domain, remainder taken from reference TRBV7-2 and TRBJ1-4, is GAGVSQSPSNKVTEKGKDVELRCDPISGHTALYWYRQSLGQGLEFLIYFQGNSAPDKSGLPSDRFSAERTGGSVSTLTIQRTQQEDSAVYLCASSLKGPQGKLFFGSGTQLSVL.

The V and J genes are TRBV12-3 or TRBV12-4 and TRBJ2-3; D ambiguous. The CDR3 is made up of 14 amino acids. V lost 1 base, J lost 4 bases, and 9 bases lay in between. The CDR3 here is CASSLVGGADTQYF. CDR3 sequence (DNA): TGTGCCAGCAGTTTAGTAGGTGGGGCAGATACGCAGTATTTT.